What follows are 5 T cell receptor beta chains derived from one specimen sequenced in a study of blood T cell repertoires in COVID-19. Sequencing was performed with immunoSEQ multiplex PCR; in TCRdb, only in-frame clones are kept and a portion is missing. The sample includes about 80,000 clones, about 91% of them seen just once. The sample taken for sequencing was peripheral blood. The receptors were gathered from a woman older than 75 with acute or convalescent COVID-19.

The gene calls are TRBV7-2 and TRBJ1-2, with no clear D. Per the germline V gene, CDR1 is SGHTA and CDR2 is FQGNSA. CDR3 length: 14 residues. Trimming cost V 1 base and J 5 bases, with 11 bases left between them. CDR3 amino acids: CASSLGEEGYGYTF. In nucleotides, the CDR3 is TGTGCCAGCAGCTTAGGAGAGGAGGGTTATGGCTACACCTTC.

This clone was picked up a small number of times. The rearrangement uses TRBV14 and TRBJ1-4, with 7 positions matching TRBD1. The CDR3 is made up of 16 amino acids. V lost 1 base to trimming and J lost 7 bases; unmatched junction nucleotides: 9. CDR1 SGHDN and CDR2 FVKESK come from the germline V gene. The CDR3 is CASSQGSGTEPEKLFF. The CDR3 region has the DNA TGTGCCAGCAGCCAAGGGTCCGGGACAGAACCTGAAAAACTGTTTTTT.

V usage is TRBV19 and J usage is TRBJ1-6, with TRBD1 as a possible D gene (6 bases). V lost 4 bases and J 4 bases, leaving 11 bases between the germline ends. CDR1 and CDR2 from the germline V gene are LNHDA and SQIVND (reference sequence). CDR3 size: 15 residues. This chain's CDR3 is CASSTRDNYNSPLHF. As DNA, the CDR3 is TGTGCCAGTAGTACCCGGGACAATTATAATTCACCCCTCCACTTT.

This clone was detected once. The J gene is TRBJ1-3, the V gene TRBV6-2 or TRBV6-3; the D is unclear. V was clipped by 2 bases and J by 0 bases, with 5 bases between them. The CDR3 has 14 residues. Germline V gives CDR1 MNHEY, CDR2 SVGEGT. CDR3 in DNA: TGTGCCAGCAGTTACCAGATCTCTGGAAACACCATATATTTT. Encoded protein: CASSYQISGNTIYF.

The chain employs TRBV19 and TRBJ1-5, with 7 bases fitting TRBD1. The CDR3 has 16 residues. CDR1 and CDR2 (germline): LNHDA, SQIVND (reference sequence). V dropped 3 bases and J dropped 2; count of bases not matched to a gene: 7. CDR3 in amino acids: CASSIPGTGGNQPQHF. The CDR3 DNA sequence: TGTGCCAGTAGTATCCCTGGAACAGGGGGCAATCAGCCCCAGCATTTT.